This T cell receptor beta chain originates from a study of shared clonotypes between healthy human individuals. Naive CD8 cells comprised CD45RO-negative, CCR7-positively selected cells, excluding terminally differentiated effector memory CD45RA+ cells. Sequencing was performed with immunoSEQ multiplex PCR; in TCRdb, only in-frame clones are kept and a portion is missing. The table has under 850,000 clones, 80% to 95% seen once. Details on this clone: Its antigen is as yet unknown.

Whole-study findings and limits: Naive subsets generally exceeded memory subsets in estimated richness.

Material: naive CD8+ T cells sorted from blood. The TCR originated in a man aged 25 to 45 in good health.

CDR3 nucleotide sequence: TGTGCCAGTAGTATTGCTCTGCGCTCCTACAATGAGCAGTTCTTC. This sequence encodes CASSIALRSYNEQFF. The V gene is TRBV19, the J gene TRBJ2-1; D gene uncertain. V lost 3 bases, J lost 0 bases, and 9 bases lay in between. The CDR3 is 15 residues long. Germline lookup yields CDR1 LNHDA and CDR2 SQIVND (reference sequence).